Presented here are 21 T cell receptor beta chains from one specimen sequenced in a study of radiotherapy plus CTLA-4 blockade in lung cancer (dated by TCRdb to 2016 to 2019). The receptor library was made with the immunoSEQ multiplex PCR assay. The table was pulled from immuneACCESS by TCRdb, which kept in-frame rearrangements only. Such tables lose some clones; where checked, under half of the loss comes from unresolved V genes, and the rest has no known cause. The sample table lists some 94,000 clones, roughly 80% of them with a count of one. Roughly 24% of the sample is in the top ten clones. This material consisted of peripheral blood, taken from a patient treated with radiotherapy plus ipilimumab. The receptors were sampled from a human donor with non-small cell lung cancer that progressed on radiotherapy plus ipilimumab.

The CDR3 sequence is CASSLGFSETQYF. CDR3 DNA sequence: TGTGCCAGCAGCTTGGGCTTCTCGGAGACCCAGTACTTC. The chain is built from TRBV11-3 and TRBJ2-5; D is unclear. Germline V gives CDR1 SGHNT, CDR2 YENEEA. V lost 3 bases to trimming and J lost 5 bases, with 10 bases between them. The CDR3 contains 13 residues.

This clone was seen a few times. The chain recombines TRBV11-1 with TRBJ2-1; 9 positions match TRBD2. J was trimmed by 4 bases and V by 5 bases; bases with no gene match: 6. The CDR3 spans 15 residues. Looked up from germline, CDR1 is SGHAT and CDR2 is FQDESV (reference sequence). DNA for the CDR3: TGTGCCAGCAGCCTTGAGCGGGGGGTTTACAATGAGCAGTTCTTC. Amino acids: CASSLERGVYNEQFF.

The J gene is TRBJ1-5, the V gene TRBV4-1; D is uncertain. Germline V gives CDR1 MGHRA, CDR2 YSYEKL. The V end lost 0 bases, the J end lost 5 bases, and 11 bases lay between the germline ends. The CDR3 runs 15 residues. CDR3 protein: CASSQDIVGYQPQHF. As DNA, the CDR3 is TGCGCCAGCAGCCAAGATATAGTGGGTTATCAGCCCCAGCATTTT.

In the case of this clone: This sample includes further DNA sequences coding for the same CDR3. The chain is built from TRBV30 and TRBJ2-2, with D possibly TRBD2 on 7 matching bases. Germline-derived CDR1 and CDR2 are GTSNPN and SVGIG (reference sequence). The CDR3 consists of 16 residues. V dropped 1 base and J dropped 0 bases, with 12 bases sitting between them. In DNA form, the CDR3 reads TGTGCCTGGAGTGGAAGGGGGGGTACGAACACCGGGGAGCTGTTTTTT. Translation gives CAWSGRGGTNTGELFF.

This clone occurred once. This rearrangement joins TRBV11-2 to TRBJ2-1; 7 nucleotides match TRBD2. This CDR3 is 14 amino acids long. Losses at the gene ends were 5 bases for V and 5 bases for J; bases not matched to a gene: 6. CDR1 is SGHAT and CDR2 is FQNNGV in the germline V gene. The CDR3 loop is CASSIGLADNEQFF. CDR3 sequence (DNA): TGTGCCAGCAGCATCGGGCTAGCGGACAATGAGCAGTTCTTC.

The CDR3 protein is CASSRRDGGSGELFF. DNA of the CDR3: TGTGCCAGCAGCCGCCGGGATGGAGGGTCCGGGGAGCTGTTTTTT. The J gene is TRBJ2-2, the V gene TRBV9, with TRBD2 as a possible D gene (6 bases). Germline CDR1 SGDLS, CDR2 YYNGEE. Trimming took 4 bases from V and 6 from J, leaving 16 bases between them. This CDR3 spans 15 amino acids.

The count of this clone is one. The chain joins TRBV28 to TRBJ1-4; no clear D gene. Per the germline V gene, CDR1 is MDHEN and CDR2 is SYDVKM. V was trimmed by 6 bases and J by 6 bases, leaving 2 bases between them. The CDR3 sequence is 10 residues long. CDR3 DNA: TGTGCCAGCAGGGATGAAAAACTGTTTTTT. The encoded protein is CASRDEKLFF.

This clone was found once. The chain couples TRBV7-3 to TRBJ2-7; 12 nucleotides match TRBD2. Per germline, CDR1 SGHTA and CDR2 FQGTGA. V shed 5 bases and J 0 bases; nucleotides not matched to a gene: 5. This CDR3 region has 16 residues. The CDR3 DNA sequence: TGTGCCAGCAGCGCCCAGACTAGCGGGAGCTCCTACGAGCAGTACGTC. It specifies CASSAQTSGSSYEQYV.

The CDR3 DNA follows: TGTGCCAGCACCCCGTCGCACAGGGGGCAAGGCTACACCTTC. Its translation: CASTPSHRGQGYTF. J is TRBJ1-2 and V is TRBV6-1, with 9 bases aligning to TRBD1. J lost 8 bases, V lost 7 bases, and 11 bases had no gene match. CDR3 length equals 14 residues. Germline CDR1 is MNHNS and CDR2 is SASEGT.

This clone occurred once. The chain joins TRBV19 to TRBJ1-3; D unclear. The CDR3 consists of 12 residues. The V and J ends lost 5 bases and 3 bases respectively, with 5 bases between them. CDR1 is LNHDA, CDR2 SQIVND, per germline (reference sequence). CDR3 sequence: CASSLFGNTIYF. CDR3 bases: TGTGCCAGTAGTCTATTTGGAAACACCATATATTTT.

This clone was seen only once. This rearrangement joins TRBV14 to TRBJ1-1; 7 positions agree with TRBD1. The CDR3 is made up of 15 amino acids. Losses at the gene ends were 5 bases for V and 4 bases for J; bases not matched to a gene: 10. CDR1 is SGHDN and CDR2 is FVKESK in the germline V gene. The CDR3: CASSFSTGWGTEAFF. DNA of the CDR3: TGTGCCAGCAGCTTCTCGACAGGGTGGGGCACTGAAGCTTTCTTT.

This clone has only a few counts. Other DNA sequences from this sample encode an identical CDR3 as well. V and J are TRBV6-5 and TRBJ2-1; D is tentatively TRBD1 or TRBD2 (5 bases each). The CDR3 runs to 13 residues. The ends were cut back, 0 bases at V and 6 bases at J, with 6 bases in the middle. Germline V gives CDR1 MNHEY, CDR2 SVGAGI. DNA of the CDR3: TGTGCCAGCAGTTACTCGGGGGTCAATGAGCAGTTCTTC. This encodes CASSYSGVNEQFF.

The J gene is TRBJ1-1, the V gene TRBV7-2; D call uncertain. This CDR3 is built from 14 residues. Trimming took 2 bases from V and 0 from J, leaving 7 bases between them. Germline V gives CDR1 SGHTA, CDR2 FQGNSA. The CDR3, as DNA: TGTGCCAGCAGCTTACAGGCCCTGAACACTGAAGCTTTCTTT. Its protein product is CASSLQALNTEAFF.

In its sample, this clone was seen a few times. The chain is built from TRBV7-2 and TRBJ2-1; 7 nucleotides agree with TRBD2. CDR3 length equals 20 residues. In germline, CDR1 is SGHTA, CDR2 FQGNSA. J was trimmed by 6 bases and V by 0 bases; bases with no gene match: 20. The CDR3 spells CASSLAGLAGVWGGSNEQFF. CDR3 DNA: TGTGCCAGCAGCTTAGCGGGTTTGGCGGGAGTATGGGGTGGGTCCAATGAGCAGTTCTTC. Together with reference TRBV7-2 and TRBJ2-1, the CDR3 gives the full variable domain: GAGVSQSPSNKVTEKGKDVELRCDPISGHTALYWYRQSLGQGLEFLIYFQGNSAPDKSGLPSDRFSAERTGGSVSTLTIQRTQQEDSAVYLCASSLAGLAGVWGGSNEQFFGPGTRLTVL.

The chain carries TRBV9 and TRBJ2-1; TRBD2 aligns across 7 bases. Germline V gives CDR1 SGDLS, CDR2 YYNGEE. Trimming at V came to 0 bases and at J to 14 bases, leaving 17 bases not matched to a gene. The CDR3 runs 16 residues. CDR3 amino acids: CASSVGPGLTSGGEFF. The CDR3 DNA sequence: TGTGCCAGCAGCGTAGGCCCGGGACTAACCTCGGGGGGAGAGTTCTTC.

The V gene is TRBV5-1, the J gene TRBJ1-5; D call uncertain. The CDR3 runs 13 residues. Germline V CDR1 and CDR2: SGHRS, YFSETQ. Trimming stripped 4 bases from V and 6 bases from J, with 11 bases between. The CDR3 coding sequence is TGCGCCAGCAGCCCTATGGGCTCTCAGCCCCAGCATTTT. This translates into CASSPMGSQPQHF.

The chain combines TRBV2 with TRBJ2-1; D not certain. Trimming left V 3 bases short and J 5 bases short, with 2 bases between. The CDR3 has 11 residues. Germline V lookup: CDR1 SNHLY, CDR2 FYNNEI. The DNA of the CDR3 is TGTGCCAGCAGTGACCACAATGAGCAGTTCTTC. Translated: CASSDHNEQFF.

The rearrangement uses TRBV7-9 and TRBJ1-3; no clear D. This CDR3 region has 16 residues. The germline V gene encodes CDR1 SEHNR and CDR2 FQNEAQ (reference sequence). V lost 0 bases, J lost 4 bases, and 13 bases lay in between. Here the CDR3 DNA reads TGTGCCAGCAGCTTAGCCAGGCCCACTGTCGGAAACACCATATATTTT. Translated, it gives CASSLARPTVGNTIYF.

The chain carries TRBV6-1 and TRBJ2-7; 7 bases fit TRBD1. The germline gives CDR1 MNHNS, CDR2 SASEGT. The CDR3 is made up of 12 amino acids. V lost 10 bases and J lost 1; bases outside the gene matches: 4. The CDR3 protein is CATTGQSYEQYF. The CDR3 nucleotides read TGTGCCACGACGGGACAGTCCTACGAGCAGTACTTC.

CDR3 sequence reads: CASARDVAYEQYF. The CDR3 region has the DNA TGTGCCAGCGCCCGGGACGTCGCCTACGAGCAGTACTTC. The gene calls are TRBV9 and TRBJ2-7; D may correspond to TRBD1 or TRBD2 (5 bases each). V gave up 7 bases and J gave up 2 bases, with 13 bases separating them. Germline V gives CDR1 SGDLS, CDR2 YYNGEE. The CDR3 consists of 13 residues.

The chain is built from TRBV29-1 and TRBJ2-5; 12 nucleotides agree with TRBD1. There are 14 residues in the CDR3. CDR1 is SQVTM, CDR2 ANQGSEA, per germline. V was clipped by 5 bases and J by 4 bases; unmatched bases: 5. The CDR3 region is CSVRDRGRVETQYF. CDR3 DNA sequence: TGCAGCGTTAGGGACAGGGGGCGTGTAGAGACCCAGTACTTC.